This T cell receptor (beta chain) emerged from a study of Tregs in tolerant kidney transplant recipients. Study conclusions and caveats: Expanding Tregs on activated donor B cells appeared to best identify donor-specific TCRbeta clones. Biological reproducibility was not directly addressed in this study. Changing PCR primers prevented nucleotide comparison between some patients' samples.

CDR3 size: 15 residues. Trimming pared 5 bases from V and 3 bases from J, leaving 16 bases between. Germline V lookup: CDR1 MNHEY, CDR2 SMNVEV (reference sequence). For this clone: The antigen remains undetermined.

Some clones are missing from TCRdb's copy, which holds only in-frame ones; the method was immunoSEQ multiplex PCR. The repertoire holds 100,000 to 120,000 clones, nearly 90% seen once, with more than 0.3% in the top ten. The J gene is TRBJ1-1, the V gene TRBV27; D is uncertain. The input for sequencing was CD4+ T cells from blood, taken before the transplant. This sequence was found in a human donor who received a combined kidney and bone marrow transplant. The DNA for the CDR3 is TGTGCCAGCAGTCCTAAGTCGAGGTTTGACACTGAAGCTTTCTTT. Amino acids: CASSPKSRFDTEAFF.